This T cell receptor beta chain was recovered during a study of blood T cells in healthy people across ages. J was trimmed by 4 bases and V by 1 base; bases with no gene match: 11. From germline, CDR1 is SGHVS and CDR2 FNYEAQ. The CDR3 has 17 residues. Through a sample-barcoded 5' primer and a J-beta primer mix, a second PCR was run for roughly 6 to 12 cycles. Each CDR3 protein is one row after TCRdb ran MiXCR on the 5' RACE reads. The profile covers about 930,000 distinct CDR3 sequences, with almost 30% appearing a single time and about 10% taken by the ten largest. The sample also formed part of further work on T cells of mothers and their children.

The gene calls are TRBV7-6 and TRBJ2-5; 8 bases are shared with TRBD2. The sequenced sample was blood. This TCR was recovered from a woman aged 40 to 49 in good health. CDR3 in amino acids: CASSLDTQAAGGETQYF. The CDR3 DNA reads TGTGCCAGCAGCTTAGATACCCAAGCTGCGGGGGGAGAGACCCAGTACTTC.